The table lists the clone carrying this TCR beta chain with a few counts. The target antigen is unknown. The ends were cut back, 1 base at V and 5 bases at J, with 17 bases in the middle. The CDR3 has 16 residues. Germline-derived CDR1 and CDR2 are SEHNR and FQNEAQ (reference sequence). This sample is drawn from a study of T cells after yellow fever vaccination. Study-wide results and caveats: It was a weaker secondary response, yet one that peaked faster, at day 5 versus 15.

By 5'RACE template switching, TCR cDNA was produced, with a universal primer site and UMIs added in the process. TCRdb passed the 5' RACE reads through MiXCR, listing each CDR3 protein once. The data hold about 400,000 distinct CDR3 sequences, with around 10% observed a single time. The source is a man between 18 and 29 years old who received the YFV17D yellow fever vaccine. The chain couples TRBV7-9 to TRBJ1-1; a weak D match, TRBD1 (5 bases). Sequencing used PBMCs, obtained on the day of the first yellow fever vaccination. The CDR3 DNA reads as TGTGCCAGCAGCTTAGGTCAGGGATACATGGAAACTGAAGCTTTCTTT. Its translation: CASSLGQGYMETEAFF.